A few counts support the clone carrying this TCR beta chain. What it recognizes is unknown. The data were taken from a study of T cell responses to AZD1222 COVID-19 vaccine. Overall study findings and caveats: Just a handful of people given AZD1222 tested seropositive at baseline. Spike was spanned by vaccine-associated CD4 TCRs, which were dominant at 160-218 and 743-854.

This table comes from immunoSEQ multiplex PCR, and its TCRdb copy is limited to in-frame clones, with some not included. The table shows approximately 180,000 clones, with about nine tenths occurring only once. Trimming cost V 4 bases and J 5 bases, with 8 bases left between them. This CDR3 region has 12 residues. Germline V gene lookup returns CDR1 SGHVS and CDR2 FNYEAQ. The sequence was obtained from an adult in good health. Sequencing used peripheral blood, obtained on day 0 of AZD1222 vaccination. J is TRBJ2-5 and V is TRBV7-6; D gene uncertain. As DNA, the CDR3 is TGTGCCAGCAGCTCTCCGAAGGAGACCCAGTACTTC. Its protein product is CASSSPKETQYF.